This record looks at one TCR beta chain sequence and its context. The entry originates in a study of CD8+ T cells in alopecia areata. On the study more broadly: Each of the treated patients was given oral tofacitinib, 5 to 10 mg twice daily, for moderate-to-severe alopecia areata.

This CDR3 is built from 13 residues. Per the germline V gene, CDR1 is GTSNPN and CDR2 is SVGIG (reference sequence). V lost 5 bases and J lost 7; bases outside the gene matches: 10. Sequencing templates came from extracted RNA that was reverse transcribed into cDNA. Profiling relied on immunoSEQ multiplex PCR, and the TCRdb table lists in-frame clones only, not all of them. This table holds more than 75,000 clones, about 40% found once. PBMCs, the starting material, were the source of sorted CD4+ and CD8+ T cells. This sequence originates from a human donor with alopecia areata. The chain recombines TRBV30 with TRBJ2-7; 8 bases agree with TRBD1. What was sequenced was CD4+ T cells sorted from blood. CDR3: CAWGEFTGGEQYF. The DNA for the CDR3 is TGTGCCTGGGGCGAGTTTACAGGGGGTGAGCAGTACTTC. The full variable domain, rest sourced from reference TRBV30 and TRBJ2-7, is SQTIHQWPATLVQPVGSPLSLECTVEGTSNPNLYWYRQAAGRGLQLLFYSVGIGQISSEVPQNLSASRPQDRQFILSSKKLLLSDSGFYLCAWGEFTGGEQYFGPGTRLTVT.